A single sample gave rise to the 3 T cell receptor beta chains below, sequenced in a study of shared clonotypes between healthy human individuals. Profiled with immunoSEQ multiplex PCR; TCRdb holds only in-frame clones, not every one. The sample consists of approximately 940,000 clones, about 80% of them appearing once. Material: memory CD4+ T cells sorted from blood. The subset was: CD45RA-negative fraction. These receptors were taken from a man aged 18 to 35 in good health.

The rearrangement uses TRBV6-6 and TRBJ2-5, with 8 bases fitting TRBD1. The V and J ends lost 5 bases and 5 bases, in that order; junction bases with no gene match: 10. Germline V CDR1 and CDR2: MNHNY, SVGAGI (reference sequence). This CDR3 has 15 amino acids. DNA of the CDR3: TGTGCCAGCAGTCAATCAGGGGGCGGAGGGGAGACCCAGTACTTC. Residues: CASSQSGGGGETQYF.

Here the CDR3 reads CASSLGPGGSPLHF. CDR3 bases: TGTGCCAGCAGCCTAGGCCCAGGGGGGTCACCCCTCCACTTT. The chain recombines TRBV9 with TRBJ1-6; 7 bases agree with TRBD1. Per the germline V gene, CDR1 is SGDLS and CDR2 is YYNGEE. The CDR3 runs to 14 residues. After removal of 4 bases from V and 10 bases from J, the junction contained 8 bases not matched to a gene.

This chain connects TRBV7-2 to TRBJ2-7; D ambiguous. The length of the CDR3 is 11 residues. Trimming stripped 5 bases from V and 7 bases from J, with 9 bases between. Germline CDR1 SGHTA, CDR2 FQGNSA. CDR3 in amino acids: CASSPGWEQYF. CDR3 in DNA: TGTGCCAGCAGCCCCGGCTGGGAGCAGTACTTC.